This T cell receptor beta chain was identified in a study of T cell clonality in common variable immunodeficiency. Repertoires were generated with immunoSEQ multiplex PCR, while TCRdb's copy carries only in-frame clones and drops some. The profile covers about 81,000 clones, none occurring a single time. CDR1 and CDR2 from the germline V gene are LNHDA and SQIVND (reference sequence). Trimming pared 6 bases from V and 4 bases from J, leaving 16 bases between. CDR3 size: 14 residues. Findings of the study overall: CVID subjects showed higher TCRbeta clonality than healthy controls. Reportedly, TCR beta sequences from common variable immunodeficiency showed fewer deletions and N-nucleotide insertions.

Many counts were recorded for this clone. No antigen is known for it. The CDR3 is cut off 3 residues early in the read; its end comes from the germline J gene. The clonotype was recovered from a person between 18 and 75 years old in good health. Sequenced sample: peripheral blood mononuclear cells. The V call is TRBV19, the J call TRBJ2-7, with a possible D match to TRBD1 (6 bases). Partial CDR3 DNA: TGTGCCAGTAGCACTTACAGGGATATGTACGAG. It yields the protein CASSTYRDMYE. The entire CDR3 protein reads CASSTYRDMYEQYF.